Here is one T cell receptor (beta chain) with its context. Those who participated ranged in age from about 18 to 89 years and resided in 24 US areas. The sample belongs to a study of blood T cell repertoires in COVID-19. About the research overall: Samples taken during acute and convalescent COVID-19 were collected in the United States, Italy and Spain. Sources were T cells, B-cell-depleted T cells, or PBMCs; the material itself was cDNA or gDNA.

In the authors' methods: Amplification of reference gene primers provided the estimated nucleated cell counts. Clones were sequenced by immunoSEQ multiplex PCR, and TCRdb holds only the in-frame ones, with some missing. The DNA gave D and trimming, while V, J and clone size come from that table. The sample comprises hundreds of thousands of clones, about 80% of which are singletons, and 3.5% to 5% rests with the top ten. Sequencing used PBMCs or T cells enriched from blood (not recorded which). This receptor was identified in a young man with acute COVID-19.

In DNA, the CDR3 is TGTGCCAGTAGTCTCCGGGACAGGGGGCTTGGGAATGAGCAGTTCTTC. The encoded protein is CASSLRDRGLGNEQFF. The chain carries TRBV19 and TRBJ2-1; 12 bases match TRBD1. Germline CDR1 LNHDA, CDR2 SQIVND (reference sequence). The CDR3 extends over 16 amino acids. Trimming at V came to 5 bases and at J to 7 bases, leaving 9 bases not matched to a gene.